These T cell receptor delta chains were read from a single sample in a study of Vδ1+ human thymocytes. TCRdb redid clone calling on the multiplex PCR reads using CATT. The sample includes tens of thousands of delta-chain clones, about 15% of them seen just once. Input material: Vdelta1+ gamma-delta thymocytes from the thymus. Source of these receptors: a boy in the first two years of life who had congenital heart surgery. CDR3s include the opening cysteine and the closing phenylalanine or tryptophan. The order of the fields is clone size, CDR3 length, V gene, J gene, D gene, CDR3 DNA, CDR3 protein. A D gene is named only where the DNA matches it firmly. Not every row has a clone size; where given, it reads once, few, many or a size class.

>few|17|TRDV1|TRDJ2|-
TGTGCTCTTACTGAATGCTTCCCAAAGGGCTCGGCAGCACAACTCTTCTTT
CALTECFPKGSAAQLFF
>-|22|TRDV1|TRDJ1|TRDD3
TGTGCTCTTGGGGAAAAGGGCCTTCTCTTGTACTGGGGGATACGTGGTCCCGATAAACTCATCTTT
CALGEKGLLLYWGIRGPDKLIF
>-|20|TRDV1|TRDJ1|TRDD3
TGTGCTCTTGGGGAACTAGCCTCCCCACTACTGGGGGATTACACCGATAAACTCATCTTT
CALGELASPLLGDYTDKLIF
>few|18|TRDV1|TRDJ1|TRDD3
TGTGCTCTTGGGGAAGTCCTATCACTGGGGTCTCCCACCGATAAACTCATCTTT
CALGEVLSLGSPTDKLIF
>-|21|TRDV1|TRDJ1|-
TGTGCTCTTGGGGAATCTTTCATATCCTTCCCACCAGTACTGAACACCGATAAACTCATCTTT
CALGESFISFPPVLNTDKLIF
>few|24|TRDV3|TRDJ1|TRDD3
TGTGCCTCCCACGTTTGTTATCTTCCGAGAGGGACTGGGGGATACTTCTCGTACACCGATAAACTCATCTTT
CASHVCYLPRGTGGYFSYTDKLIF
>-|18|TRDV1|TRDJ1|TRDD3
TGTGCTCTTGGGGAACGTAGGGGGATACGGCAATACACCGATAAACTCATCTTT
CALGERRGIRQYTDKLIF
>-|16|TRDV1|TRDJ1|-
TGTGCTCTTGGGGGGGGGTGGGGACCGTACACCGATAAACTCATCTTT
CALGGGWGPYTDKLIF
>-|19|TRDV1|TRDJ1|TRDD3
TGTGCTCTTGGGGAATCAGTCCTAGGCTGGGGGATACGGACCGATAAACTCATCTTT
CALGESVLGWGIRTDKLIF
>few|22|TRDV1|TRDJ1|TRDD3
TGTGCTCTTGGGGAATCGGCCTACCCTAAGTACTGGGGGATCCGATACACCGATAAACTCATCTTT
CALGESAYPKYWGIRYTDKLIF
>few|19|TRAV29/DV5|TRDJ1|-
TGTGCAGCCATCACGATTCCTTCCGTCTACTGGCCGTACACCGATAAACTCATCTTT
CAAITIPSVYWPYTDKLIF
>-|23|TRDV1|TRDJ1|TRDD3
TGTGCTCTTCTAATGGGGAACATTTTCCTACTCGGTACTGGGGGATACGACACCGATAAACTCATCTTT
CALLMGNIFLLGTGGYDTDKLIF
>-|18|TRDV1|TRDJ1|-
TGTGCTCTTGGGGAACATTCCTATTACAGTACCCCCACCGATAAACTCATCTTT
CALGEHSYYSTPTDKLIF
>few|19|TRDV3|TRDJ1|-
TGTGCCTTTAACCCCTATTTCCTTACCGTTTGGGCCGGGTCTACTAAACTCATCTTT
CAFNPYFLTVWAGSTKLIF
>few|21|TRDV1|TRDJ2|TRDD3
TGTGCTCTTGGACATTTCCGTCGTACTGGGGGATCTATCCGAATGACAGCACAACTCTTCTTT
CALGHFRRTGGSIRMTAQLFF
>-|24|TRDV1|TRDJ1|TRDD3
TGTGCTCTTGGGGATCCACGGCCGAATTCCTACTCCTTAGGACTGGGGGATACGTCCGATAAACTCATCTTT
CALGDPRPNSYSLGLGDTSDKLIF
>-|19|TRDV2|TRDJ1|-
TGTGCCTGTGACAGAAATTTTCACGTCCCGGGGGCCACGACCGATAAACTCATCTTT
CACDRNFHVPGATTDKLIF
>-|19|TRDV1|TRDJ1|TRDD3
TGTGCTCTTGGGGAAGGTGGGAGGGGTACTGGGGTACACACCGATAAACTCATCTTT
CALGEGGRGTGVHTDKLIF
>-|14|TRDV1|TRDJ1|-
TGTGCTCTTGGGATCTCCTACCTCACCGATAAACTCATCTTT
CALGISYLTDKLIF
>-|20|TRDV1|TRDJ1|TRDD3
TGTGCTCTTGACTTCGTTTTCTGGGGGATAATCGCCCAGTACACCGATAAACTCATCTTT
CALDFVFWGIIAQYTDKLIF
>-|21|TRDV1|TRDJ1|TRDD3
TGTGCTCTTGGGGAAATCCTCTTCCGCCTGTACTGGGGGATACGGACCGATAAACTCATCTTT
CALGEILFRLYWGIRTDKLIF
>-|19|TRDV1|TRDJ1|TRDD3
TGTGCTCTTGGGGAACTAGACATCCCCCACGCTGGGGGGACCGATAAACTCATCTTT
CALGELDIPHAGGTDKLIF
>few|18|TRDV1|TRDJ1|-
TGTGCTCTTGGGGAACTATGTCCTACCCTGGGTTACACCGATAAACTCATCTTT
CALGELCPTLGYTDKLIF
>-|19|TRDV1|TRDJ1|TRDD3
TGTGCTCTTGGGGAACTAACGCCTTACTGGGGGATACGATCCGATAAACTCATCTTT
CALGELTPYWGIRSDKLIF
>-|17|TRDV1|TRDJ1|-
TGTGCTCTTGGGGTAGCCTCAAACCCTCCCCCTACCGATAAACTCATCTTT
CALGVASNPPPTDKLIF
>-|15|TRDV1|TRDJ1|TRDD3
TGTGCTCTTGGAAAATACTGGGGGTTTTACCATAAACTCATCTTT
CALGKYWGFYHKLIF
>few|19|TRDV1|TRDJ1|-
TGTGCTCTTGGAGAATTCCGGCTGGGTGATTTACGGTACACCGATAAACTCATCTTT
CALGEFRLGDLRYTDKLIF
>-|22|TRDV1|TRDJ1|-
TGTGCTCTTGGGGAAAAAGGCCGGGAATCTTTGGGGATCCTACCCAACACCGATAAACTCATCTTT
CALGEKGRESLGILPNTDKLIF
>few|16|TRDV1|TRDJ1|TRDD3
TGTGCTCTTGGGGAAGACTGGGGGATACGGACCGATAAACTCATCTTT
CALGEDWGIRTDKLIF
>-|16|TRDV1|TRDJ1|TRDD3
TGTGCTCTAGTGCCGTACTGGGGGATCGGAACCGATAAACTCATCTTT
CALVPYWGIGTDKLIF
>-|24|TRDV1|TRDJ1|TRDD3
TGTGCTCTTGGGGAAGGGCAAGCCTTCCCTTATACTGGGGGAGCCCCCCTCTACACCGATACACTCATCTTT
CALGEGQAFPYTGGAPLYTDTLIF
>few|19|TRDV1|TRDJ1|-
TGTGCTCTTGGGGAACTAGGGAAGTCGGCTCTGCCTTACACCGATAAACTCATCTTT
CALGELGKSALPYTDKLIF
>few|21|TRDV1|TRDJ1|-
TGTGCTCTTGGGGAACTAGTCCTATGGTTTAGAGACAAAGAGTACACCGATAAACTCATCTTT
CALGELVLWFRDKEYTDKLIF
>-|17|TRDV1|TRDJ1|TRDD3
TGTGCTCTTGGGGACGGGGATACAACCCGATGGGCCGATAAACTCATCTTT
CALGDGDTTRWADKLIF
>few|23|TRDV1|TRDJ1|TRDD3
TGTGCTCTTGGGGATGGAGTTTTCCGGATTTGGACTGGGGGATACGCGAGCACCGATAAACTCATCTTT
CALGDGVFRIWTGGYASTDKLIF
>-|23|TRDV1|TRDJ1|TRDD3
TGTGCTCTTGGGGCCTGGGGTTCCTACGCCTACTGGGGGATCACCACCACCACCGATAAACTCATCTTT
CALGAWGSYAYWGITTTTDKLIF
>-|24|TRDV1|TRDJ1|TRDD3
TGTGCTCTTGGGGAAATGTTGTCCCTATATCTCGTACTGGGGGATACTAGAGGGTCCGATAAACTCATCTTT
CALGEMLSLYLVLGDTRGSDKLIF
>few|18|TRDV1|TRDJ1|TRDD3
TGTGCTCTTGGGTTCTTTACTGGGGGATACGACGCGTCCGATAAACTCATCTTT
CALGFFTGGYDASDKLIF
>few|23|TRDV1|TRDJ1|-
TGTGCTCTTGGGGAACTAGACTCCTGGGTGGATCTACTCCACCCGGGGAAAACCGATAAACTCATCTTT
CALGELDSWVDLLHPGKTDKLIF
>few|15|TRDV2|TRDJ1|-
TGTGCCCGTGACACCGATGGAGACTACACCGATAAACTCATCTTT
CARDTDGDYTDKLIF
>-|15|TRDV1|TRDJ1|TRDD3
TGTGCTCTTAAACTGGGGCTACAGGTCACCGATAAACTCATCTTT
CALKLGLQVTDKLIF
>-|18|TRDV1|TRDJ2|-
TGTGCTCTGTTTTCCTACGGCTCTGGGGATACCCAGACAGCACAACTCTTCTTT
CALFSYGSGDTQTAQLFF
>-|14|TRDV1|TRDJ1|-
TGTGCTCTGGGGGAACTGGGATACACCGATAAACTCATCTTT
CALGELGYTDKLIF
>-|15|TRDV1|TRDJ1|-
TGTGCTCTTGGGGAACTCTACTTCGACACCGATAAACTCATCTTT
CALGELYFDTDKLIF
>-|18|TRDV1|TRDJ1|TRDD3
TGTGCTCTTGGCCAACAATTTGGGGGATACGCAGCCTTGCGTAAACTCATCTTT
CALGQQFGGYAALRKLIF
>few|17|TRDV1|TRDJ1|-
TGTGCTCTTGGGGAGGGCCTCCTCATTTTAGGTCTCCATAAACTCATCTTT
CALGEGLLILGLHKLIF
>-|17|TRDV1|TRDJ1|-
TGTGCTCTTGGGGCTCTGCCCCCCCGGGGGTACACCGATAAACTCATCTTT
CALGALPPRGYTDKLIF
>-|18|TRDV1|TRDJ1|TRDD3
TGTGCTCTTGGGGAACTTAAAAGTACTGGGGGCTGCACCGATAAACTCATCTTT
CALGELKSTGGCTDKLIF
>-|18|TRDV1|TRDJ1|-
TGTGCTCTTGGGTCCTCCCGGCCTTTCATACGAGGCCTGATTAAACTCATCTTT
CALGSSRPFIRGLIKLIF
>few|14|TRDV1|TRDJ1|TRDD3
TGTGCTCTTGGTACTACGCTGGGGGGTAAGGGACTCATCTTT
CALGTTLGGKGLIF
>few|13|TRDV1|TRDJ1|-
TGTGCTCTTGGGGAATGTGGGCAAAATAAACTCATCTTT
CALGECGQNKLIF
>few|18|TRDV1|TRDJ1|TRDD3
TGTGCTCTTGGGGAACCGTTGTGGTGGGGGAACTACACCGATAAACTCATCTTT
CALGEPLWWGNYTDKLIF
>few|23|TRDV1|TRDJ1|-
TGTGCTCTTGGGGAACTCGCGACTTCCCACGCCCGCGCTGGTCAGGCGTACACCGATAAACTCATCTTT
CALGELATSHARAGQAYTDKLIF
>-|18|TRDV1|TRDJ1|TRDD3
TGTGCTCTTGGGGAACCGTCGTACTGGGGGATACTAAGGGTAAGACTCATCTTT
CALGEPSYWGILRVRLIF